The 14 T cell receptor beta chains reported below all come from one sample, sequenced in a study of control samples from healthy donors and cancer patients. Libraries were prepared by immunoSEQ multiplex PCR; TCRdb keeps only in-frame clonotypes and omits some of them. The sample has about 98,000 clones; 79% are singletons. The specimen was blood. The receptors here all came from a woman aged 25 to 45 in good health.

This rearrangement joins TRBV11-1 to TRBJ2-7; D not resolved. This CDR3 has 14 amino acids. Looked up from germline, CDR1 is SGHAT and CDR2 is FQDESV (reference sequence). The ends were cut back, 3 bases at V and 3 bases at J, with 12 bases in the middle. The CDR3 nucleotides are TGTGCCAGCAGCTTGATGGTGAACTACTACGAGCAGTACTTC. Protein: CASSLMVNYYEQYF.

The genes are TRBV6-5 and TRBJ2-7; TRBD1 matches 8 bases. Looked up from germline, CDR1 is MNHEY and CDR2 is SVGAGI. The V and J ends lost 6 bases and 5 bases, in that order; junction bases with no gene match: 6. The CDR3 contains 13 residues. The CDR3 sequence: CASRTWTGNEQYF. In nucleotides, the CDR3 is TGTGCCAGCAGAACCTGGACAGGGAACGAGCAGTACTTC.

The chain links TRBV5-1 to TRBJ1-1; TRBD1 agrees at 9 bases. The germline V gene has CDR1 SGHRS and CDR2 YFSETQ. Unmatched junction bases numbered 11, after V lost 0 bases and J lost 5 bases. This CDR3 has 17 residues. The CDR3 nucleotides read TGCGCCAGCAGCTTGGCTAGGGGGTGGGACAGGGTTACTGAAGCTTTCTTT. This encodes CASSLARGWDRVTEAFF.

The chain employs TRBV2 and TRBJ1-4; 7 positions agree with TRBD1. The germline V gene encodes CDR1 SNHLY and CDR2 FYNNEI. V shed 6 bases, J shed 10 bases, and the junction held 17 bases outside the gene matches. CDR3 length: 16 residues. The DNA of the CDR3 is TGTGCCAGCAGGCTAGAGACAGGGTTCAAAGGCGGAAAACTGTTTTTT. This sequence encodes CASRLETGFKGGKLFF.

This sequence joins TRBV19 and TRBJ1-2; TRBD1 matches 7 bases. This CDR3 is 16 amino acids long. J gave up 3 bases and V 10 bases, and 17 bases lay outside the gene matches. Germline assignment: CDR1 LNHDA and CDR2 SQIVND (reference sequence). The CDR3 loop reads CATSYPPQTGYYGYTF. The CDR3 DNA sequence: TGTGCCACTTCATACCCGCCCCAGACAGGGTACTATGGCTACACCTTC. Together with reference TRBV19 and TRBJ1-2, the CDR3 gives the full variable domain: DGGITQSPKYLFRKEGQNVTLSCEQNLNHDAMYWYRQDPGQGLRLIYYSQIVNDFQKGDIAEGYSVSREKKESFPLTVTSAQKNPTAFYLCATSYPPQTGYYGYTFGSGTRLTVV.

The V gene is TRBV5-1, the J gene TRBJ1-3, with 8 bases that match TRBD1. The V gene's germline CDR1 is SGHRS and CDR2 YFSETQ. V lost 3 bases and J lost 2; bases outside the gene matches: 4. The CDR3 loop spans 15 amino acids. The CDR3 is CASSSGQGAGNTIYF. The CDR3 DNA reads TGCGCCAGCAGCTCAGGACAGGGAGCTGGAAACACCATATATTTT.

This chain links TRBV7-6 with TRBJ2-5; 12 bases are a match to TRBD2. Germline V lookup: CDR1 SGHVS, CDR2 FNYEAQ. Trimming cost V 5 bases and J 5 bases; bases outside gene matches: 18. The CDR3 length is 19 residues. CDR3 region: CASSPWRLAGGVGAETQYF. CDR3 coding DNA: TGTGCCAGCAGCCCCTGGCGTCTAGCGGGGGGGGTTGGTGCGGAGACCCAGTACTTC.

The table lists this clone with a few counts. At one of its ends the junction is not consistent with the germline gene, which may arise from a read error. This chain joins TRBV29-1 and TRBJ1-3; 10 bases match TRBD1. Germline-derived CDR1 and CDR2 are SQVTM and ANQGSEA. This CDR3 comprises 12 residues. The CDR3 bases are TGCAGCGTCGAAGGGACAGGGGAGCCCATATATTTT. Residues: CSVEGTGEPIYF.

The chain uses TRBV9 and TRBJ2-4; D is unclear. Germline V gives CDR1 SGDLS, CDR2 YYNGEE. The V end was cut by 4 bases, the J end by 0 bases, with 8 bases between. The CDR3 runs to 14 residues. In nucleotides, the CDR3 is TGTGCCAGCAGCCAGACGGTAGCCAAAAACATTCAGTACTTC. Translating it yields CASSQTVAKNIQYF.

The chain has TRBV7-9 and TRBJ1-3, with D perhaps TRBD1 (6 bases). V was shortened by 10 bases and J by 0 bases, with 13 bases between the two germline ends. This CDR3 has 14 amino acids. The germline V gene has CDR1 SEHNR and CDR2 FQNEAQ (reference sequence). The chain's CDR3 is CAIPGASSGNTIYF. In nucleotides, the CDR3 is TGTGCCATCCCGGGGGCGAGCTCTGGAAACACCATATATTTT.

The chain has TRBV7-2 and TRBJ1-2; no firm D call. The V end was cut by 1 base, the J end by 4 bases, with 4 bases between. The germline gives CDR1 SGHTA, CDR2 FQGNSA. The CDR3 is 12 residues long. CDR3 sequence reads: CASSLVPYGYTF. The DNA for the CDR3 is TGTGCCAGCAGCTTAGTCCCCTATGGCTACACCTTC.

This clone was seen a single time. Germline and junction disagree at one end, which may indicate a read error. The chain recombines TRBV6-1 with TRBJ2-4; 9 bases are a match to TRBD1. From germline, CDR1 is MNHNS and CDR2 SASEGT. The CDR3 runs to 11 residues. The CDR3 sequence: CASSEAGQGNF. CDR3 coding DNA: TGTGCCAGCAGTGAAGCGGGACAGGGAAACTTC.

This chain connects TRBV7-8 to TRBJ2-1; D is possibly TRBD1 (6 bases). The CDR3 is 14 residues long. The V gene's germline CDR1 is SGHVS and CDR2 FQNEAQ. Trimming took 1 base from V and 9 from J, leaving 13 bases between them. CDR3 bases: TGTGCCAGCAGCTTAGACAGGGTTGTCTCTGAGCAGTTCTTC. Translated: CASSLDRVVSEQFF.

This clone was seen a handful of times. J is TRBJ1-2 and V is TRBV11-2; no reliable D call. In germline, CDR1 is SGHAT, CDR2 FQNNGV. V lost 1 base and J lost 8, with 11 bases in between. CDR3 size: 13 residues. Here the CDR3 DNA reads TGTGCCAGCAGCTTAGGTCGGGTGGACGGCTACACCTTC. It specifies CASSLGRVDGYTF.